The entry below describes one T cell receptor (beta chain). Its target is unknown. Using its own MiXCR run on the 5' RACE reads, TCRdb lists one record per CDR3 protein. Of roughly 770,000 distinct CDR3 sequences listed, roughly 20% are singletons. This CDR3 is built from 15 residues. Germline-derived CDR1 and CDR2 are DFQATT and SNEGSKA (reference sequence). Trimming took 3 bases from V and 3 from J, leaving 18 bases between them. These data originate in a study of identical twins. Healthy Caucasians, and only they, were the donors. Overall study results and limits: Fewer insertions characterized abundant cord blood beta clonotypes, whereas memory repertoires showed none.

This same sample was also taken into another study, of T cells expressing NK-cell markers. That paper states: Of eight sequenced donors, seven were HCMV-seropositive and one HCMV-seronegative. Certain NKG2C+ T cell clones were expanded, and their HCMV specificity remained unclear.

The sample taken for sequencing was PBMCs. This rearrangement joins TRBV20-1 to TRBJ2-7; D is possibly TRBD1 (6 bases). The source is a woman in her late teens or twenties in good health. The CDR3 sequence is CSASDPGTPNYEQYF. CDR3 DNA sequence: TGCAGTGCTAGCGACCCCGGGACACCAAACTACGAGCAGTACTTC.